This T cell receptor beta chain was sequenced for a study of blood T cell repertoires in COVID-19. For the study at large: The study drew acute and convalescent COVID-19 samples from the United States, Italy and Spain. In each case, the material was cDNA or gDNA derived from T cells, B-cell-depleted T cells, or PBMCs.

The V end was cut by 2 bases, the J end by 6 bases, with 5 bases between. The CDR3 has 12 residues. CDR1 is KGHSH, CDR2 LQKENI, per germline. Authors' data handling: Estimated nucleated cell counts came from reference gene primer amplification. Assay used: immunoSEQ multiplex PCR; TCRdb lists only in-frame clones, some missing. The V and J calls and clone size were taken over from that table, and D and trimming were inferred from the DNA. The sample includes around 200,000 clones, around 78% of them seen just once. This chain joins TRBV18 and TRBJ1-5; weak D call: TRBD1 (5 bases). The specimen sequenced was peripheral blood. This receptor was identified in a woman older than 75 with active or convalescent COVID-19. CDR3 nucleotide sequence: TGTGCCAGCTCACCAGGGGCTCAGCCCCAGCATTTT. Translating it yields CASSPGAQPQHF.